These T cell receptor beta chains were read from a single sample in a study of cytomegalovirus exposure and HLA in healthy donors. Sequencing used immunoSEQ multiplex PCR; TCRdb keeps in-frame clones, though not all of them. Of approximately 160,000 clones listed, approximately 77% are singletons. The specimen sequenced was PBMCs. The source is a male donor in good health and CMV-seronegative. The CDR3 runs from the conserved cysteine through the conserved F or W. Fields, in order: J gene, V gene, CDR3 protein.

TRBJ1-1 TRBV7-9 CASSLMGQGFAEAFF
TRBJ1-1 TRBV13 CASSSNGGLANTEAFF
TRBJ1-2 TRBV6-6 CAHSSVQANYGYTF
TRBJ1-4 TRBV2 CASRQETATNEKLFF
TRBJ1-1 TRBV7-3 CASSLQGMNTEAFF
TRBJ1-3 TRBV5-1 CASTLGRAGNTIYF
TRBJ2-7 TRBV6-1 CASTGSYEQYF
TRBJ1-2 TRBV11-2 CASSHPGTSQFNYGYTF
TRBJ2-7 TRBV7-6 CASSLATGGEQYF
TRBJ2-2 TRBV4-2 CASSQAPQGAGELFF
TRBJ2-2 TRBV11-2 CASSLGTIPRGELFF
TRBJ2-6 TRBV7-9 CASSRGSGGDPGANVLTF
TRBJ1-1 TRBV29-1 CSANGGGETEAFF
TRBJ2-7 TRBV7-8 CASSLDWSSYEQYF
TRBJ1-1 TRBV30 CAWSPRTAEAFF
TRBJ1-4 TRBV15 CATSRVRGDEKLFF
TRBJ1-5 TRBV2 CASRETGYSNQPQHF
TRBJ2-7 TRBV4-2 CASSSTSGSTYEQYF
TRBJ1-6 TRBV7-9 CSSSLLQGNSPLHF
TRBJ1-1 TRBV29-1 CSGGQMNTEAFF
TRBJ1-5 TRBV28 CASSLLRDGQNQPQHF
TRBJ1-5 TRBV28 CASRNRDTYQPQHF
TRBJ2-2 TRBV6-4 CASRGDRATGELFF
TRBJ2-7 TRBV7-3 CASSSTGYSYEQYF
TRBJ2-5 TRBV19 CASSNGLAEETQYF
TRBJ2-2 TRBV11-2 CASSTQTDNTGELFF
TRBJ2-7 TRBV5-1 CASSFGGNPSYEQYF
TRBJ1-2 TRBV5-6 CASSHWTGAAWGGYTF
TRBJ1-1 TRBV28 CASSLLTGGFKTEAFF
TRBJ2-2 TRBV9 CASSAGQGSTGELFF
TRBJ1-5 TRBV6-5 CASSYSVRNQPQHF
TRBJ2-2 TRBV6-1 CASSHLNTGELFF
TRBJ2-7 TRBV25-1 CAVSAGSYEQYF
TRBJ1-4 TRBV6-1 CASEWTDSNEKLFF
TRBJ1-2 TRBV6-6 CASSYGGAEANYGYTF
TRBJ2-3 TRBV5-1 CASSRLAGGGSTDTQYF
TRBJ2-7 TRBV28 CASTANGHSYEQYF
TRBJ2-7 TRBV27 CASSPGTGFEQYF
TRBJ2-7 TRBV19 CASFLQGASYEQYF
TRBJ1-4 TRBV29-1 CSVEVQGGEKLFF
TRBJ2-1 TRBV10-2 CASSEPQSGGAVDEQFF
TRBJ1-2 TRBV29-1 CSAMEGGYTF
TRBJ1-1 TRBV5-1 CASSLATVNTEAFF